The 8 T cell receptor beta chains in this list originate from one sample, sequenced in a study of yellow fever vaccine responses in identical twins. Each CDR3 protein is one row after TCRdb ran MiXCR on the RT-PCR reads. The data show 9,000 to 13,000 distinct CDR3 sequences, 83% seen once. Material: T cells from blood (PBMCs), unsorted or a sorted subset (not recorded which), obtained before or after yellow fever vaccination (not recorded which). The receptors were gathered from a young woman who received the yellow fever vaccine.

The rearrangement links TRBV5-4 to TRBJ2-1, with 10 bases fitting TRBD2. After removal of 5 bases from V and 9 bases from J, the junction contained 5 bases not matched to a gene. This CDR3 region has 13 residues. Per the germline V gene, CDR1 is SGHNT and CDR2 is YYREEE (reference sequence). The CDR3 loop reads CASRTGLAFEQFF. DNA of the CDR3: TGTGCCAGCAGGACGGGACTAGCGTTTGAGCAGTTCTTC.

V and J are TRBV4-1 and TRBJ1-1; D not resolved. V lost 5 bases, J lost 1 base, and 5 bases lay in between. This CDR3 comprises 12 residues. The germline gives CDR1 MGHRA, CDR2 YSYEKL. The CDR3 region has the DNA TGCGCCAGCAGCAAGGGGAACACTGAAGCTTTCTTT. Protein: CASSKGNTEAFF.

V gene TRBV20-1 combines with J gene TRBJ2-3; 10 bases are a match to TRBD1. Germline lookup yields CDR1 DFQATT and CDR2 SNEGSKA (reference sequence). The CDR3 runs 14 residues. Trimming took 2 bases from V and 6 from J; bases not matched to a gene: 5. CDR3 in DNA: TGCAGTGCTAGAACCGGGACAGGGGCGGATACGCAGTATTTT. It specifies CSARTGTGADTQYF.

The gene calls are TRBV29-1 and TRBJ1-1; D remains ambiguous. The V gene's germline CDR1 is SQVTM and CDR2 ANQGSEA. The CDR3 length is 12 residues. Trimming pared 4 bases from V and 2 bases from J, leaving 8 bases between. CDR3 DNA sequence: TGCAGCGTTGGAGACACTAACACTGAAGCTTTCTTT. Encoded protein: CSVGDTNTEAFF.

This chain connects TRBV10-3 to TRBJ2-1; 14 bases match TRBD2. The CDR3 consists of 17 residues. The V segment lost 6 bases and the J segment 3 bases; nucleotides outside the gene matches: 7. Per the germline V gene, CDR1 is ENHRY and CDR2 is SYGVKD. For the CDR3, the DNA is TGTGCCATCAGACCCAGACTAGCGGGGGGGAACTACAATGAGCAGTTCTTC. It codes for CAIRPRLAGGNYNEQFF.

This chain uses TRBV30 with TRBJ1-2; perhaps TRBD1 as D (5 bases). This CDR3 region has 14 residues. Per the germline V gene, CDR1 is GTSNPN and CDR2 is SVGIG (reference sequence). With 3 bases removed from V and 5 bases from J, the gap between germline ends came to 16 bases. The CDR3 coding sequence is TGTGCCTGGAGGCCACCGGGACCCTCATATGGCTACACCTTC. It encodes CAWRPPGPSYGYTF.

The chain recombines TRBV11-3 with TRBJ2-3; either TRBD1 or TRBD2 may supply D (5 bases each). Germline V gene sequence: CDR1 SGHNT, CDR2 YENEEA. The V end lost 3 bases, the J end lost 6 bases, and 13 bases lay between the germline ends. The CDR3 consists of 14 residues. The CDR3 DNA reads TGTGCCAGCAGCTTGGGGGAAGCGAGGGATACGCAGTATTTT. Amino acid sequence: CASSLGEARDTQYF.

This chain uses TRBV25-1 with TRBJ2-1, with 7 bases aligning to TRBD2. The J segment lost 9 bases and the V segment lost 6 bases, leaving 8 bases of the junction unmatched. The germline V gene has CDR1 MGHDK and CDR2 SYGVNS. The CDR3 loop spans 13 amino acids. In DNA, the CDR3 is TGTGCCAGCAGGTTGACTAGCAAGGTTGAGCAGTTCTTC. This translates into CASRLTSKVEQFF.